This TCR beta chain comes out of a study of T cell repertoires in cytomegalovirus infection. Study-level information: A matching HLA type, together with CMV infection, was signaled by public TCR beta signatures. Study findings and constraints: Cumulative frequency of public TCR beta families picked out carriers of CMV plus the relevant HLA.

With 6 bases removed from V and 5 bases from J, the gap between germline ends came to 16 bases. The CDR3 extends over 15 amino acids. Ten or more counts support this clonotype. The antigen remains undetermined. From the reads, TCRdb called clonotypes with MiXCR, one entry per CDR3 protein. The sample shows 700,000 to 850,000 distinct CDR3 sequences, 32% of them seen only once. The chain carries TRBV12-3 or TRBV12-4 and TRBJ2-2; D is undetermined. This sequence originates from a human donor in good health (CMV status not recorded). Some clones in this sample may be carry-over from other donors' samples. The starting material was cultured CD8+ T cells from PBMCs, obtained from culture after CMV antigen stimulation. Here the CDR3 reads CASSALEMITGELFF. As DNA, the CDR3 is TGTGCCAGCAGCGCCCTCGAGATGATAACCGGGGAGCTGTTTTTT.